A selection of T cell receptor beta chains follows, all from one sample in a study of cytomegalovirus exposure and HLA in healthy donors. The protocol was immunoSEQ multiplex PCR, while the TCRdb copy is restricted to in-frame clones and leaves out a portion. This sample contains 100,000 to 150,000 clones. Sequencing used PBMCs. These receptors all stem from a woman aged 40 to 50 in good health and CMV-seronegative. The CDR3 runs from the conserved cysteine through the conserved F or W. D genes are given only for firm matches.

TRBV18	NA	TRBJ1-5	TGTGCCAGCTCACCACTCAGGGATAATCAGCCCCAGCATTTT	CASSPLRDNQPQHF
TRBV7-2	TRBD1	TRBJ2-3	TGTGCCAGCAGCTCAGCCGGGACAGGGTCGAGAGATACGCAGTATTTT	CASSSAGTGSRDTQYF
TRBV7-3	TRBD1	TRBJ2-6	TGTGCCAGCAGCTACACAGGGGCTGGGGCCAACGTCCTGACTTTC	CASSYTGAGANVLTF
TRBV11-2	NA	TRBJ1-5	TGTGCCAGCAGCTTAGACAGGGACTCTCAGCCCCAGCATTTT	CASSLDRDSQPQHF
TRBV6-6	NA	TRBJ1-3	TGTGCCAGCAGTTACTCATCTAGCTCTGGAAACACCATATATTTT	CASSYSSSSGNTIYF
TRBV7-9	NA	TRBJ2-1	TGTGCCAGCAGCTTAATCGCCACCTCAGATGAGCAGTTCTTC	CASSLIATSDEQFF
TRBV7-8	NA	TRBJ2-7	TGTGCCAGCAGCTTAGCGGGCAGCTACGAGCAGTACTTC	CASSLAGSYEQYF
TRBV7-3	NA	TRBJ1-1	TGTGCCAGCAGCTCCATGGCGGCAGGGGAAGCTTTCTTT	CASSSMAAGEAFF
TRBV4-2	NA	TRBJ2-1	TGTGCCAGCAGCCAATCCCGTATCAGCTCCTACAATGAGCAGTTCTTC	CASSQSRISSYNEQFF
TRBV7-9	NA	TRBJ1-5	TGTGCCAGCAGCCTCTTTGATAGTCAGCCCCAGCATTTT	CASSLFDSQPQHF
TRBV27	NA	TRBJ1-1	TGTGCCAGCAGATTATGGGGGGGGAACACTGAAGCTTTCTTT	CASRLWGGNTEAFF
TRBV7-2	TRBD2	TRBJ2-1	TGTGCCAGCACCCACCCCCTAGCGGGGGGGAATGAGCAGTTCTTC	CASTHPLAGGNEQFF
TRBV28	TRBD1	TRBJ1-5	TGTGCCAGCAGTGGATTACAGGGGGATCAGCCCCAGCATTTT	CASSGLQGDQPQHF
TRBV5-6	NA	TRBJ2-7	TGTGCCAGCAGCTTTGGCGGGGCGTCCTACGAGCAGTACTTC	CASSFGGASYEQYF
TRBV5-4	NA	TRBJ2-6	TGTGCCAGCAGCGCACAGGGTTCTGGGGCCAACGTCCTGACTTTC	CASSAQGSGANVLTF
TRBV9	NA	TRBJ2-5	TGTGCCAGCAGCGCCCTAGAGGGGGGGCTCCAAGAGACCCAGTACTTC	CASSALEGGLQETQYF
TRBV5-1	TRBD2	TRBJ2-1	TGCGCCAGCAGCCTGTCTAGCGGGGGGGCCGATGAGCAGTTCTTC	CASSLSSGGADEQFF
TRBV5-1	NA	TRBJ1-1	TGCGCCAGCGCGGAGAACAACATGAACACTGAAGCTTTCTTT	CASAENNMNTEAFF
TRBV4-3	TRBD2	TRBJ2-3	TGCGCCAGCAGCCAACGAGGCGGGGGGGCCGGGGATACGCAGTATTTT	CASSQRGGGAGDTQYF
TRBV11-2	NA	TRBJ1-2	TGTGCCAGCAGCTTAGGGGGCGCCTATGGCTACACCTTC	CASSLGGAYGYTF
TRBV28	NA	TRBJ1-5	TGTGCCAGCAGGGAGGGGACGGATAGCAATCAGCCCCAGCATTTT	CASREGTDSNQPQHF
TRBV18	TRBD1	TRBJ1-4	TGTGCCAGCTCACGGGACAGGTCTGCTGAAAAACTGTTTTTT	CASSRDRSAEKLFF
TRBV28	NA	TRBJ1-5	TGTGCCAGCAGGGGGTACAGGGATTACAATCAGCCCCAGCATTTT	CASRGYRDYNQPQHF
TRBV19	NA	TRBJ2-3	TGTGCCAGTAGTGACATAGATACGCAGTATTTT	CASSDIDTQYF
TRBV7-9	NA	TRBJ1-5	TGTGCCAGCAGCCATACAGGGAAGGGGGATCAGCCCCAGCATTTT	CASSHTGKGDQPQHF
TRBV6-6	NA	TRBJ2-1	TGTGCCAGCAGTTTAGGACAACCCTACAATGAGCAGTTCTTC	CASSLGQPYNEQFF
TRBV28	NA	TRBJ1-2	TGTGCCAGCAGTTTACCGGGTTATGGCTACACCTTC	CASSLPGYGYTF
TRBV13	NA	TRBJ2-3	TGTGCCAGCAGCCCCCCATCAGATACGCAGTATTTT	CASSPPSDTQYF
TRBV19	NA	TRBJ1-1	TGTGCCAGCGCGGGATATCCGACTAACACTGAAGCTTTCTTT	CASAGYPTNTEAFF
TRBV10-3	NA	TRBJ2-3	TGTGCCATCGGCGGGGACACAGATACGCAGTATTTT	CAIGGDTDTQYF
TRBV5-1	TRBD2	TRBJ2-2	TGCGCCAGCAGTAGCGGGGGGAAGAACACCGGGGAGCTGTTTTTT	CASSSGGKNTGELFF
TRBV6-1	NA	TRBJ1-2	TGTGCCAGCAGTGAAACCGCGGGTAACTATGGCTACACCTTC	CASSETAGNYGYTF
TRBV7-3	NA	TRBJ2-1	TGTGCCAGCACCCGGACAGTGTTGGACAATGAGCAGTTCTTC	CASTRTVLDNEQFF
TRBV5-4	NA	TRBJ1-2	TGTGCCAGCAGGGTTGCTGGGTGGGTAGCCGACTATGGCTACACCTTC	CASRVAGWVADYGYTF
TRBV7-3	TRBD2	TRBJ2-1	TGTGCCAGCAGTCCGAAGACTAGCGGGGGGGGAAGGCAGTTCTTC	CASSPKTSGGGRQFF
TRBV11-3	NA	TRBJ2-2	TGTGCCAGCAGCTCGACATTTCGGGATGGGAACACCGGGGAGCTGTTTTTT	CASSSTFRDGNTGELFF
TRBV6-5	NA	TRBJ1-3	TGTGCCAGCAGTTACACCGGAGCCTCTGGAAACACCATATATTTT	CASSYTGASGNTIYF
TRBV5-1	TRBD1	TRBJ2-5	TGCGCCAGCAGCTTGGTCTCGACAGGGGGGGAGACCCAGTACTTC	CASSLVSTGGETQYF
TRBV7-7	TRBD2	TRBJ2-7	TGTGCTAGCAGCTCCGGCGGGGGCTCCTACGAGCAGTACTTC	CASSSGGGSYEQYF
TRBV2	TRBD1	TRBJ1-6	TGTGCCAGCAATGGCCAGGGGGCTAATTCACCCCTCCACTTT	CASNGQGANSPLHF
TRBV18	NA	TRBJ2-1	TGTGCCAGCTCACAGGGGCAGTCCAATGAGCAGTTCTTC	CASSQGQSNEQFF
TRBV10-3	TRBD1	TRBJ2-2	TGTGCCATCAGGGCCGGGACAGGGGGTGCCGGGGAGCTGTTTTTT	CAIRAGTGGAGELFF
TRBV28	NA	TRBJ2-2	TGTGCCAGCAGCCAACGGACAGCCTACCGGGACACCGGGGAGCTGTTTTTT	CASSQRTAYRDTGELFF
TRBV28	NA	TRBJ1-6	TGTGCCAGCCGAGGCCAGGGTAATTCACCCCTCCACTTT	CASRGQGNSPLHF
TRBV28	TRBD1	TRBJ1-2	TGTGCCAGCAGTTTCGGACAGGGTTTTGGCTACACCTTC	CASSFGQGFGYTF
TRBV28	NA	TRBJ2-2	TGTGCCAGCAGCGGGGGGCCCACCGGGGAGCTGTTTTTT	CASSGGPTGELFF
TRBV7-8	TRBD1	TRBJ1-2	TGTGCCAGCAGCCGCCCGGACAGGGCTGATGGCTACACCTTC	CASSRPDRADGYTF
TRBV28	TRBD1	TRBJ1-5	TGTGCCAGCAGTTTATGGGATGGGGACAGTCACCGGGGCAATCAGCCCCAGCATTTT	CASSLWDGDSHRGNQPQHF
TRBV7-9	TRBD1	TRBJ1-2	TGTGCCAGCAGCCTTGGGACAGGACGCTATGGCTACACCTTC	CASSLGTGRYGYTF
TRBV29-1	NA	TRBJ2-7	TGCAGCGTTGAATCAGGCGGGGACGAGCAGTACTTC	CSVESGGDEQYF
TRBV25-1	NA	TRBJ1-2	TGTGCCATTTTCGACACAAGTTATGGCTACACCTTC	CAIFDTSYGYTF